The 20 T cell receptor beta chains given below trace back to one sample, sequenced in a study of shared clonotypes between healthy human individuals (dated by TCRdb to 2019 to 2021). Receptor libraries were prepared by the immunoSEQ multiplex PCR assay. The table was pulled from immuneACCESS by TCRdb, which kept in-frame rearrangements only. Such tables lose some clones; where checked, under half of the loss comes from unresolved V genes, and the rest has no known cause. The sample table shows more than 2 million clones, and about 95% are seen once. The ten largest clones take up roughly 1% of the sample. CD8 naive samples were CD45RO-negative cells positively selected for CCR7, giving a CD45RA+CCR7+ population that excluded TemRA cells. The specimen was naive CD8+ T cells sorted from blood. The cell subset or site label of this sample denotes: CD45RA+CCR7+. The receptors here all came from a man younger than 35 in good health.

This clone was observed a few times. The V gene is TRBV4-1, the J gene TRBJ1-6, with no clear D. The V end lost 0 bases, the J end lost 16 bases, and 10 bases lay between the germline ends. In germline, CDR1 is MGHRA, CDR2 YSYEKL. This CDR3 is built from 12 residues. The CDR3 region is CASSQDYDLLHF. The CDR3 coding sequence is TGCGCCAGCAGCCAAGACTACGACTTACTCCACTTT.

This CDR3 reads CASSIHRIPDGYTF. The CDR3 DNA reads as TGTGCCAGCAGCATACACAGGATCCCGGATGGCTACACCTTC. The V gene is TRBV11-2, the J gene TRBJ1-2; D might be TRBD1 (5 bases). Germline CDR1 reads SGHAT; CDR2 reads FQNNGV. V lost 5 bases and J 6 bases, leaving 16 bases between the germline ends. This CDR3 has 14 amino acids. The full variable domain, completed using reference TRBV11-2 and TRBJ1-2, is EAGVAQSPRYKIIEKRQSVAFWCNPISGHATLYWYQQILGQGPKLLIQFQNNGVVDDSQLPKDRFSAERLKGVDSTLKIQPAKLEDSAVYLCASSIHRIPDGYTFGSGTRLTVV.

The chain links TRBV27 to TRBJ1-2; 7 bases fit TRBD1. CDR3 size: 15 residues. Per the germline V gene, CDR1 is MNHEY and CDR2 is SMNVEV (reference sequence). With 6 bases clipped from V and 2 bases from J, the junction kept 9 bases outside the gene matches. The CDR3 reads CASSLSIQGNYGYTF. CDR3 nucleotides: TGTGCCAGCAGCCTATCCATACAGGGGAACTATGGCTACACCTTC.

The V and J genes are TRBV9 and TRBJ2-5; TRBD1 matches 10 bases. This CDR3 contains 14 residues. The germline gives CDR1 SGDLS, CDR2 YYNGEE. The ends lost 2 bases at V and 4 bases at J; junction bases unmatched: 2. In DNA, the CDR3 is TGTGCCAGCAGCGTGGGGGACAGGGGAGAGACCCAGTACTTC. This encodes CASSVGDRGETQYF. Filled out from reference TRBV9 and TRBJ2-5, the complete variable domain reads DSGVTQTPKHLITATGQRVTLRCSPRSGDLSVYWYQQSLDQGLQFLIQYYNGEERAKGNILERFSAQQFPDLHSELNLSSLELGDSALYFCASSVGDRGETQYFGPGTRLLVL.

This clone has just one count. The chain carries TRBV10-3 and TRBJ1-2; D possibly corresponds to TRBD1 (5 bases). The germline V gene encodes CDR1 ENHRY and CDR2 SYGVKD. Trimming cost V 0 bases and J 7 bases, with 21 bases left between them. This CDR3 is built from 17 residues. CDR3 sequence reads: CAISESQGPRPLGGYTF. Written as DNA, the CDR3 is TGTGCCATCAGTGAGTCTCAGGGTCCAAGGCCGTTGGGTGGCTACACCTTC.

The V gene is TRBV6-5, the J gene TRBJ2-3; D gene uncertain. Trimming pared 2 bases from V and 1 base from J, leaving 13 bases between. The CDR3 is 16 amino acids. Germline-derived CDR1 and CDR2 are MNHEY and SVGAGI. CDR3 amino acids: CASSYGNTWGTDTQYF. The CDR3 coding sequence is TGTGCCAGCAGTTACGGAAATACTTGGGGCACAGATACGCAGTATTTT.

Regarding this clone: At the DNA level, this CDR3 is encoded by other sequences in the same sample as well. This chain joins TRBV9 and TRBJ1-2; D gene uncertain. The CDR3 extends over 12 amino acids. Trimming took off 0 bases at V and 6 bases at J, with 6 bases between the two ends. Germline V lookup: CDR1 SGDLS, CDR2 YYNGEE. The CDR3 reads CASSVGTDGYTF. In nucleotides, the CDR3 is TGTGCCAGCAGCGTAGGGACGGATGGCTACACCTTC.

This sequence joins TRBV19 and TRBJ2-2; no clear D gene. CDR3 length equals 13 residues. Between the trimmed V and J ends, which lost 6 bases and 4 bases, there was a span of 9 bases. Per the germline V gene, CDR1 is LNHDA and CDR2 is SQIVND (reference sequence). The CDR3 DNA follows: TGTGCCAGTAGGACTGGGGTCACCGGGGAGCTGTTTTTT. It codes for CASRTGVTGELFF.

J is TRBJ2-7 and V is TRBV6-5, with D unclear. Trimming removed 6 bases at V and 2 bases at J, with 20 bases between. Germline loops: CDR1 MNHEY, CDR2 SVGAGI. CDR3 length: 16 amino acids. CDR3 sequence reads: CASSYTPLAAPYEQYF. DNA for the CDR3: TGTGCCAGCAGCTACACCCCCCTTGCGGCCCCCTACGAGCAGTACTTC.

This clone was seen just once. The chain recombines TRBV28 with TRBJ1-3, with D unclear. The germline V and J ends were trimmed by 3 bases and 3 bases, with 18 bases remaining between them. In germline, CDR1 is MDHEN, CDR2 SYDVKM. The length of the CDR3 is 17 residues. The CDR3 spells CASSFKNGVLDGNTIYF. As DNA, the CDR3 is TGTGCCAGCAGTTTCAAAAACGGGGTTTTAGATGGAAACACCATATATTTT.

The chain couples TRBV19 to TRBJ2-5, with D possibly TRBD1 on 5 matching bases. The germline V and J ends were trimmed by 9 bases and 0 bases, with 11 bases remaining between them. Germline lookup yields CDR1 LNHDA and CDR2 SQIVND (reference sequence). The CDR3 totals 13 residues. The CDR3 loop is CASTTENQETQYF. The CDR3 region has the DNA TGTGCCAGCACGACAGAAAACCAAGAGACCCAGTACTTC. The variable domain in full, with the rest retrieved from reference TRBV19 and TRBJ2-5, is DGGITQSPKYLFRKEGQNVTLSCEQNLNHDAMYWYRQDPGQGLRLIYYSQIVNDFQKGDIAEGYSVSREKKESFPLTVTSAQKNPTAFYLCASTTENQETQYFGPGTRLLVL.

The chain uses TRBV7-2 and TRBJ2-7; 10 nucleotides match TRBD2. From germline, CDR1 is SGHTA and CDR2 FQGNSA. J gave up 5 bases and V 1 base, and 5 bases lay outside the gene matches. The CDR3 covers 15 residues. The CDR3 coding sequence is TGTGCCAGCAGCTTAGGGTGGCTAGCGGGGGACGAGCAGTACTTC. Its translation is CASSLGWLAGDEQYF. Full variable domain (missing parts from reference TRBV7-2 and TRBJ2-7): GAGVSQSPSNKVTEKGKDVELRCDPISGHTALYWYRQSLGQGLEFLIYFQGNSAPDKSGLPSDRFSAERTGGSVSTLTIQRTQQEDSAVYLCASSLGWLAGDEQYFGPGTRLTVT.

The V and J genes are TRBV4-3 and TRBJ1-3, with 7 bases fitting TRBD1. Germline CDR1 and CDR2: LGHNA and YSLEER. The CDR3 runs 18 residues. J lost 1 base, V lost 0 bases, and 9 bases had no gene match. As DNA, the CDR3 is TGCGCCAGCAGCCAAGAGGTAGCGGGGACAGTTTCTGGAAACACCATATATTTT. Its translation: CASSQEVAGTVSGNTIYF.

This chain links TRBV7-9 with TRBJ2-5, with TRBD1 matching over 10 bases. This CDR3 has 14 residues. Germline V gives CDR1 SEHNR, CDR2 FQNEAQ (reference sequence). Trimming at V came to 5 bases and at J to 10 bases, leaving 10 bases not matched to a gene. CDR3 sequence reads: CASSPGTGEEDQYF. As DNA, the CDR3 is TGTGCCAGCAGCCCCGGGACAGGGGAAGAAGACCAGTACTTC.

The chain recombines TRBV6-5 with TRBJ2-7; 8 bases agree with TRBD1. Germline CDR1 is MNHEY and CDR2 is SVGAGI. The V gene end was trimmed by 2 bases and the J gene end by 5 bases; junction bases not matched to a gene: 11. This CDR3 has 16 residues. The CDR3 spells CASSYRDRLRTNEQYF. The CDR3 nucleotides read TGTGCCAGCAGTTACCGGGACAGGCTCCGAACCAACGAGCAGTACTTC.

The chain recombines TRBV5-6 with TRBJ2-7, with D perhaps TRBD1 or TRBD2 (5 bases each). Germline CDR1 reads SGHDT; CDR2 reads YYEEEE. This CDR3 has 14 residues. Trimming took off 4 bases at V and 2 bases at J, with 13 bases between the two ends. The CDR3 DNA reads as TGTGCCAGCAGCCCGGGGCAGGCTACCTACGAGCAGTACTTC. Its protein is CASSPGQATYEQYF.

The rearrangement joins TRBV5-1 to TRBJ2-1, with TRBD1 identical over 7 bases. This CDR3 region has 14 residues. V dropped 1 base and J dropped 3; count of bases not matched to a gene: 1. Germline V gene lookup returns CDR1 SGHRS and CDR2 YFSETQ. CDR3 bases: TGCGCCAGCAGCTTGAGACAGGGCTACAATGAGCAGTTCTTC. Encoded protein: CASSLRQGYNEQFF.

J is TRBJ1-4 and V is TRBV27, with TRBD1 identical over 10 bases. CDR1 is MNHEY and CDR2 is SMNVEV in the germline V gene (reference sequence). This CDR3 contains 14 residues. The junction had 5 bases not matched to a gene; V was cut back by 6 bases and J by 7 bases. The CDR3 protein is CASSRTGGREKLFF. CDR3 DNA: TGTGCCAGCAGCAGGACAGGGGGGCGTGAAAAACTGTTTTTT.

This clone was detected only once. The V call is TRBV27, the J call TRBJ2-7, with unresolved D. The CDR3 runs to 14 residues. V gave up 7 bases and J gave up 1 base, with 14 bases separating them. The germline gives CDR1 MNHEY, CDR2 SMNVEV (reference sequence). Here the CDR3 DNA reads TGTGCCAGCACCCCAACGTGGGGATCCTACGAGCAGTACTTC. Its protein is CASTPTWGSYEQYF.

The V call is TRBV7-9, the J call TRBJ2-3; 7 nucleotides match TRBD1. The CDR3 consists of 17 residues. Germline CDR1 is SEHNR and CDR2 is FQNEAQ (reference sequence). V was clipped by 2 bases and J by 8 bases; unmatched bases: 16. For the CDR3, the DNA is TGTGCCAGCAGCTTATCACCGACAGGGTTAGGGTTAGGTACGCAGTATTTT. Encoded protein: CASSLSPTGLGLGTQYF.